The 2 T cell receptor beta chains presented below share a single source sample, sequenced in a study of shared clonotypes between healthy human individuals. Clones were sequenced by immunoSEQ multiplex PCR, and TCRdb holds only the in-frame ones, with some missing. The top ten clones hold about 0.94% of a sample with about a million clones, approximately 80% of them seen once. Material for sequencing was memory CD4+ T cells from PBMCs. Subset reported: CD45RA-negative fraction. These receptors all come from a man in his late teens or twenties in good health. Some clones in this sample may be carry-over from other donors' samples.

Notes on this clone: A read error is possible here, since a much larger clone lies one base away. The same CDR3 arises from other DNA sequences in this sample as well. The rearrangement links TRBV14 to TRBJ2-3; unclear D gene. V shed 5 bases and J shed 3 bases, with 9 bases lying between them. This CDR3 is 13 amino acids long. Germline CDR1 reads SGHDN; CDR2 reads FVKESK. The CDR3 sequence is CASSESGTDTQYF. The CDR3 DNA sequence: TGTGCCAGCAGCGAATCCGGGACAGATACGCAGTATTTT.

The chain uses TRBV28 and TRBJ1-4, with D perhaps TRBD1 (6 bases). The V gene's germline CDR1 is MDHEN and CDR2 SYDVKM. V was pared by 5 bases and J by 8 bases, with 18 bases between. This CDR3 contains 15 residues. CDR3 region: CASSEILQGREKLFF. The CDR3 DNA follows: TGTGCCAGCAGTGAGATTCTACAGGGCAGGGAAAAACTGTTTTTT.